This record concerns one TCR beta chain sequence. The antigen is unknown. Germline V gene sequence: CDR1 SNHLY, CDR2 FYNNEI. The CDR3 loop spans 13 amino acids. Trimming removed 4 bases from V and 3 bases from J, with 9 bases in between. These data originate in a study of cytomegalovirus exposure and HLA in healthy donors. At the level of the study: Inside one of the first data releases sat about 85 million unique TCRs taken from HLA-typed donors. Findings and caveats of the study: High specificity and sensitivity for cytomegalovirus status were reported for the classifier. Later work showed greater clonal expansion in HLA-associated TCR beta chains than in equally common others.

Healthy individuals who donated bone marrow served as the donors. PCR primers comprised 60 Vbeta and 13 Jbeta primers. Only in-frame clones appear in the TCRdb table, and some are missing; sequencing was by immunoSEQ multiplex PCR. Of fewer than 150,000 clones in the sample, 77% were seen once. The clonotype originates from a woman aged 45-59 years in good health and CMV-seronegative. This rearrangement joins TRBV2 to TRBJ1-2; no firm D call. The sample was PBMCs. The CDR3 here is CASSVQEHYGYTF. DNA for the CDR3: TGTGCCAGCAGTGTCCAGGAACACTATGGCTACACCTTC.